This T cell receptor beta chain was observed in a study of Graves' ophthalmopathy and Graves' hyperthyroidism. RNA transcripts served as template for amplifying TCR beta CDR3 sequences. A first-round RT-PCR used HTBI primers, followed by a second-round multiplex PCR. TCRdb ran MiXCR on the multiplex PCR reads and lists one entry per CDR3 protein. The sample lists about 390,000 distinct CDR3 sequences, 15% seen once, with around 7% in the top ten. Study-wide points: Ophthalmopathy progression cases were predicted by the model with 70% to 71% sensitivity and 72.22% specificity. In blood appeared most of the expanded thyroid clonotypes whose frequency exceeded 0.001.

Being free of ophthalmopathy for 18 months of follow-up defined stable hyperthyroidism. Sampling less than 13 ml of fresh peripheral blood provided the PBMCs. This clonotype showed up many times. No antigen is known for it. Germline V CDR1 and CDR2: ENHRY, SYGVKD. Trimming left V 8 bases short and J 2 bases short, with 9 bases between. CDR3 length equals 12 residues. The source of this sequence is a woman between 18 and 29 years old with stable Graves' hyperthyroidism. The sample was peripheral blood. The chain couples TRBV10-3 to TRBJ2-5, with D possibly called TRBD1 or TRBD2 (5 bases each). The CDR3 DNA is TGTGCCATCGGGGGTAAACAAGAGACCCAGTACTTC. Its translation is CAIGGKQETQYF.